This T cell receptor (beta chain) was identified during a study of T cell repertoires in cytomegalovirus infection. About the study: Based on public TCR beta signatures, there were indications of CMV infection and of a matching HLA type.

This clonotype was seen a handful of times. Its antigen is unknown. V lost 7 bases and J lost 7, with 10 bases in between. The CDR3 covers 11 residues. TCRdb re-analysed the reads in MiXCR, keeping a single row per CDR3 protein. The profile covers approximately 400,000 distinct CDR3 sequences, with roughly 30% appearing a single time and roughly 13% taken by the ten largest. Study findings and constraints: Within the response measured ex vivo, HLA-C-restricted CMV-specific TCR beta clonotypes were dominant. Frequencies of public TCR beta families were cumulated, and this identified carriers of CMV plus the relevant HLA.

This TCR derives from a human donor in good health (CMV status not recorded). Some clones in this sample may be carry-over from other donors' samples. The chain couples TRBV12-3 or TRBV12-4 to TRBJ1-1; D possibly corresponds to TRBD1 (5 bases). Sequences were obtained from PBMCs. CDR3 coding DNA: TGTGCCAGCACCAGGAGGGGTGAAGCTTTCTTT. Translation gives CASTRRGEAFF.